A single T cell receptor (beta chain) is shown here with its context. Antigen specificity is unknown. The CDR3 extends over 19 amino acids. V shed 8 bases and J 0 bases; nucleotides not matched to a gene: 11. CDR1 and CDR2 (germline): MDHEN, SYDVKM. This record comes from a study of long-term antiretroviral therapy in people with HIV. Whole-study findings and limits: Subsequent to ART, diversity was augmented yet persisted below that of transplant donor controls.

PBMC samples from each donor numbered at least one pre-ART and at least two post-ART. Samples were assayed with immunoSEQ v3.0 at survey level. The table came from immunoSEQ multiplex PCR; TCRdb's copy has only in-frame clones and leaves some out. The sample holds some 25,000 clones, approximately 80% seen once. Here the sequenced sample was unsorted PBMCs, taken 3 years after starting antiretroviral therapy. The chain recombines TRBV28 with TRBJ2-1, with 15 bases lining up with TRBD2. The sequence was collected from a middle-aged man with HIV. The CDR3 loop is CASPPEGTSGGSSYNEQFF. CDR3 coding DNA: TGTGCCAGCCCACCAGAGGGGACTAGCGGGGGGAGCTCCTACAATGAGCAGTTCTTC. Drawing the rest from reference TRBV28 and TRBJ2-1, the complete variable domain is DVKVTQSSRYLVKRTGEKVFLECVQDMDHENMFWYRQDPGLGLRLIYFSYDVKMKEKGDIPEGYSVSREKKERFSLILESASTNQTSMYLCASPPEGTSGGSSYNEQFFGPGTRLTVL.